Sequencing of this T cell receptor beta chain was carried out in a study of T cells expressing NK-cell markers. The overall study: The TCR beta repertoires originated in sorted CD3+CD56+NKG2C+, CD3+CD56+NKG2C- and CD3+CD56-NKG2C+ T cells.

With the 5' RACE reads reprocessed, TCRdb shows one record per CDR3 protein and no DNA. In total, the table holds about 380,000 distinct CDR3 sequences. This receptor was obtained from a man aged 18 to 69 in good health. Source material: blood T cells: a sorted CD56 or NKG2C T cell subset, CD4+ or CD8+ T cells, or bulk PBMC T cells (not recorded which).

This CDR3 reads CASSLVVAGGINEKLFF. This chain connects TRBV7-6 to TRBJ1-4; as DNA is missing, the TRBD1 call by TCRdb cannot be tested. Germline values: CDR1 SGHVS, CDR2 FNYEAQ. CDR3 size: 17 residues.